One T cell receptor beta chain is described in this entry. Its antigen is not known. The data were produced by immunoSEQ multiplex PCR, yet TCRdb's version contains in-frame clones alone and is incomplete. The sample holds about 33,000 clones, around 90% seen once. On average approximately 100,000 T cells per donor were immunosequenced. This sample was taken from a study of T cells in tuberculosis. On the study more broadly: A South African cohort included IGRA-negative adolescents, latently infected IGRA-positive adolescents and adults with active tuberculosis. Study-wide results and limits: Active tuberculosis patients had shorter CDR3-alpha; the beta difference was nonsignificant. Active tuberculosis cases were adults; controls were adolescents.

V gave up 1 base and J gave up 5 bases; unmatched junction bases: 16. There are 18 residues in the CDR3. Germline lookup yields CDR1 MGHRA and CDR2 YSYEKL. The sequenced sample was PBMCs. The chain is built from TRBV4-1 and TRBJ2-5; 7 bases agree with TRBD1. The receptor was isolated from a donor aged 10-35 years with latent tuberculosis or without tuberculosis infection. Some clones in this sample may be carry-over from other donors' samples. The CDR3 region has the DNA TGCGCCAGCAGCCAAGTTCCCGCCGACAGGGAAGGTTGGGAGACCCAGTACTTC. Translated, it gives CASSQVPADREGWETQYF.